This is a list of T cell receptor beta chains from one sample in a study of T cell responses to AZD1222 COVID-19 vaccine. The protocol was immunoSEQ multiplex PCR, while the TCRdb copy is restricted to in-frame clones and leaves out a portion. The sample has about 150,000 clones, around 85% seen once. Material: peripheral blood, obtained on day 0 of MenACWY control vaccination. The receptors derive from an adult in good health. The CDR3 runs from the conserved cysteine through the conserved F or W. Each record gives: J gene, D gene, V gene, CDR3 DNA, CDR3 protein. D genes are given only for firm matches.

j_gene: TRBJ2-3
d_gene: .
v_gene: TRBV7-2
CDR3nt: TGTGCCAGCAGATCCCGGGACGTCGTGGCTCATACGCAGTATTTT
CDR3aa: CASRSRDVVAHTQYF

j_gene: TRBJ1-1
d_gene: .
v_gene: TRBV29-1
CDR3nt: TGCAGCGTTCAGGGGTCCTACACTGAAGCTTTCTTT
CDR3aa: CSVQGSYTEAFF

j_gene: TRBJ2-3
d_gene: .
v_gene: TRBV9
CDR3nt: TGTGCCAGCAGCGTATCCATTACAGATACGCAGTATTTT
CDR3aa: CASSVSITDTQYF

j_gene: TRBJ1-2
d_gene: .
v_gene: TRBV6-1
CDR3nt: TGTGCCAGCAGTGAACGGCGGTCTGGCTATGGCTACACCTTC
CDR3aa: CASSERRSGYGYTF

j_gene: TRBJ1-1
d_gene: TRBD1
v_gene: TRBV6-5
CDR3nt: TGTGCCAGCAGGGACAGGGTCATGAACACTGAAGCTTTCTTT
CDR3aa: CASRDRVMNTEAFF

j_gene: TRBJ1-1
d_gene: TRBD1
v_gene: TRBV28
CDR3nt: TGTGCCAGCAGTTTAGGGACAGAGTACATTGAAGCTTTCTTT
CDR3aa: CASSLGTEYIEAFF

j_gene: TRBJ2-3
d_gene: TRBD2
v_gene: TRBV5-4
CDR3nt: TGTGCCAGCAGGCCCCTAGCGGGGACTAGCACAGATACGCAGTATTTT
CDR3aa: CASRPLAGTSTDTQYF

j_gene: TRBJ1-2
d_gene: .
v_gene: TRBV3-1/TRBV3-2
CDR3nt: TGTGCCAGCAGCCAAGATACCCGAAGGGTGGGCTACACCTTC
CDR3aa: CASSQDTRRVGYTF

j_gene: TRBJ1-4
d_gene: .
v_gene: TRBV19
CDR3nt: TGTGCCAGTAGTACGCCCGGCAGGGGAAGGGAAAAACTGTTTTTT
CDR3aa: CASSTPGRGREKLFF

j_gene: TRBJ2-1
d_gene: .
v_gene: TRBV7-8
CDR3nt: TGTGCCAGCAGCCGCGGGACCGGCTCCTACAATGAGCAGTTCTTC
CDR3aa: CASSRGTGSYNEQFF

j_gene: TRBJ2-1
d_gene: TRBD1
v_gene: TRBV5-1
CDR3nt: TGCGCCAGCAGCTTGGGACAGGGGCCAAACAATGAGCAGTTCTTC
CDR3aa: CASSLGQGPNNEQFF

j_gene: TRBJ2-3
d_gene: .
v_gene: TRBV9
CDR3nt: TGTGCCAGCAGCGTCTCTAACACAGATACGCAGTATTTT
CDR3aa: CASSVSNTDTQYF

j_gene: TRBJ2-5
d_gene: TRBD2
v_gene: TRBV5-6
CDR3nt: TGTGCCAGCAGCTGGGGACTAGTTGCATCGGAGACCCAGTACTTC
CDR3aa: CASSWGLVASETQYF

j_gene: TRBJ1-6
d_gene: .
v_gene: TRBV28
CDR3nt: TGTGCCAGCAGTTTGGCGGCAGGGGAAAATTCACCCCTCCACTTT
CDR3aa: CASSLAAGENSPLHF

j_gene: TRBJ1-2
d_gene: .
v_gene: TRBV4-2
CDR3nt: TGTGCCAGCAGCCACCCAGAAGGGTTCAACTATGGCTACACCTTC
CDR3aa: CASSHPEGFNYGYTF

j_gene: TRBJ1-2
d_gene: .
v_gene: TRBV15
CDR3nt: TGTGCCACCAGCACAGGGAGGAACTATGGCTACACCTTC
CDR3aa: CATSTGRNYGYTF